These 5 T cell receptor beta chains share one sample of origin, sequenced in a study of T cell responses to AZD1222 COVID-19 vaccine. Assay used: immunoSEQ multiplex PCR; TCRdb lists only in-frame clones, some missing. The data show roughly 140,000 clones, with approximately 90% seen just once and 5.2% held by the top ten. Sequences were derived from peripheral blood, sampled on day 0 of AZD1222 vaccination. These receptors came from an adult in good health.

The CDR3 spells CASSLTGSEAFF. The CDR3 DNA is TGTGCCAGCAGCTTGACAGGCTCTGAAGCTTTCTTT. The chain has TRBV11-2 and TRBJ1-1; tentative D call: TRBD1 (6 bases). Germline assignment: CDR1 SGHAT and CDR2 FQNNGV. V gave up 3 bases and J gave up 6 bases, with 8 bases separating them. This CDR3 spans 12 amino acids.

The gene calls are TRBV5-4 and TRBJ1-6; 8 nucleotides align to TRBD1. There are 13 residues in the CDR3. Germline trimming cut 4 bases from V and 8 bases from J; bases unmatched to any gene: 2. Per the germline V gene, CDR1 is SGHNT and CDR2 is YYREEE (reference sequence). CDR3 DNA: TGTGCCAGCAGCCAGGGACAGGATTCACCCCTCCACTTT. This gives the protein CASSQGQDSPLHF.

The chain combines TRBV5-1 with TRBJ1-1, with a weak D call TRBD1 (5 bases). The CDR3 is made up of 17 amino acids. Germline V CDR1 and CDR2: SGHRS, YFSETQ. V was cut by 0 bases and J by 5 bases, with 20 bases left in between. The CDR3 nucleotides are TGCGCCAGCAGCTTGGAGACGGGGAGGGGTGTTGGGACTGAAGCTTTCTTT. Its protein is CASSLETGRGVGTEAFF.

The chain carries TRBV5-1 and TRBJ1-2; D is perhaps TRBD1 (5 bases). The CDR3 spans 13 residues. The germline V gene encodes CDR1 SGHRS and CDR2 YFSETQ. The V gene lost 1 base and the J gene lost 5 bases, with 9 bases spanning the gap. Written as DNA, the CDR3 is TGCGCCAGCAGCTTGCGCAGGGAATATGGCTACACCTTC. It encodes CASSLRREYGYTF. The variable domain in full, with the rest retrieved from reference TRBV5-1 and TRBJ1-2, is KAGVTQTPRYLIKTRGQQVTLSCSPISGHRSVSWYQQTPGQGLQFLFEYFSETQRNKGNFPGRFSGRQFSNSRSEMNVSTLELGDSALYLCASSLRREYGYTFGSGTRLTVV.

The chain is built from TRBV6-2 or TRBV6-3 and TRBJ2-7, with 9 positions matching TRBD2. Germline values: CDR1 MNHEY, CDR2 SVGEGT. V lost 2 bases to trimming and J lost 3 bases; unmatched junction nucleotides: 2. This CDR3 spans 14 amino acids. The CDR3 DNA reads TGTGCCAGCAGTTACGAAGCGGGAGGCTACGAGCAGTACTTC. Residues: CASSYEAGGYEQYF.